This T cell receptor beta chain was documented in a study of shared clonotypes between healthy human individuals (dated by TCRdb to 2020 to 2022). About the investigation overall: Two women and three men aged 18 to 49 years were included in the cohort. For each donor, three plates each were used for CD4 naive and CD4 memory, two plates were used for CD8 naive, and one plate was used for CD8 memory. Blood TCR repertoires of four to six healthy adults were deeply sequenced to estimate repertoire size and the extent of clonotype sharing between individuals. Libraries were prepared and TCR repertoires were sequenced by different laboratories using diverse techniques, in order to increase sequencing depth and limit assay-specific biases. Between about 0.8 and 9 billion PBMCs per donor were obtained by leukapheresis. What the research found in general, with its limitations: About 5% of naive CD4, roughly 3.6% of naive CD8, about 2.5% of memory CD4, and more than 0.35% of memory CD8 clonotypes were shared across several donors. Higher generation probabilities were observed for clonotypes shared by all four sorted-subset donors than for non-shared clonotypes. Pairwise subsampling indicated that sequencing depth was expected to affect the degree of clonotype sharing among donors. Rarefaction of sorted-subset datasets indicated incomplete sequencing despite the large sequencing depth. The genetic and exposure-history diversity represented was limited by the small number of donors. Sampling was restricted to blood, and TCR repertoires in tissues likely differ from the TCR repertoires found in blood. Naive subsets generally had larger estimated clonotype richness than memory subsets did.

CDR1 KGHSH and CDR2 LQKENI are derived from the germline V gene. The CDR3 goes from the cysteine to the phenylalanine over 15 residues. The CDR3 DNA has 45 bases and is translated from base 1. V trim: 2 bases; J trim: 5 bases; unmatched bases: 7. Healthy HIV-negative adults with no recently reported acute infections or vaccinations were included as donors. All donors were Caucasian adults living in Nashville, Tennessee, USA. CD4+ T cells were enriched by magnetic negative selection, after which naive cells were positively selected on CD45RA and the negative fraction was taken as the memory subset. Blood was obtained by leukapheresis, after which PBMCs were separated by Ficoll-Histopaque density gradient centrifugation and cryopreserved in liquid nitrogen vapor phase. Purity and quantity of every magnetically sorted T cell population were checked by analytical flow cytometry. Genomic DNA was isolated from every sorted fraction and measured by UV absorbance on a Nanodrop 2000c.

TCR CDR3 regions were amplified from genomic DNA by multiplex PCR using the deep immunoSEQ assay. Extracted genomic DNA from each cell subset was spread evenly across all wells of several immunoSEQ 96-well plates, with each plate serving as a replicate. For sorted subsets, each replicate PCR was loaded with roughly 190 ng genomic DNA, equivalent to 25,000 to 35,000 T cell genomes. Purified libraries were quantified with a Qubit 3.0 fluorometer, sized on a Bioanalyzer 2100, and re-quantified with the KAPA Library Quantification kit. Every immunoSEQ 96-well plate was sequenced on a separate single-read 150-cycle Illumina NextSeq 550 flow cell. The original pipeline was this. Because only junctional sequences without quality scores were contained in the immunoSEQ output, filtering matching that applied to full-length reads could not be performed. To assign V/J genes and CDR3, sequences were annotated using PyIR, a Python wrapper for IgBLAST v1.9, with IMGT germline references. Any read was removed if the V/J assignment was weak (E-value above 1e-6), the CDR3 was missing, or the read contained stop codons, out-of-frame junctions, or ambiguous translated residues. V3J clonotypes were defined by identical inferred V gene, J gene, and CDR3 amino acid sequence. Percentage overlap between repertoires was calculated by dividing the number of shared unique clonotypes by the size of the smaller repertoire. Repertoire richness was assessed with RTK rarefaction, the Chao1 estimator, and Recon v2.1 estimates of unobserved clonotypes. For all TCRbeta clonotypes obtained by the gDNA method from a few donors, generation probabilities were computed with OLGA. What TCRdb holds here is the immuneACCESS table cut down to in-frame rearrangements. Part of the clones is not present; checked against another copy, under half of the missing clones reflect an unresolved V gene, and the others are unexplained. The DNA was the basis for D and trimming; V, J and clone size are from that table. Across this sample there are nearly 1,000,000 clones, with over 60% seen only once. In total, the top ten clones hold over 1.3% of the sample.

As for this clone: Its antigen is still unknown. Base qualities are not provided; no much larger clone lies one nucleotide away.

The source of this sequence is a man between 18 and 35 years old in good health. The sequence joins TRBV18 to TRBJ2-7; 9 bases in between match TRBD1. The material sequenced was memory CD4+ T cells sorted from blood. The cell subset or site label on this specimen signifies: CD45RA-negative fraction. DNA sequence: TGTGCCAGCTCACCAGTGAGGACAGGGGTAAACGAGCAGTACTTC. The resulting protein is CASSPVRTGVNEQYF.